This T cell receptor beta chain was sequenced for a study of cytomegalovirus exposure and HLA in healthy donors. Study results and caveats: Reportedly, HLA-A and HLA-B alleles of most subjects were accurately predicted from TCR beta.

Germline assignment: CDR1 MDHEN and CDR2 SYDVKM. The CDR3 covers 16 residues. V was trimmed by 2 bases and J by 2 bases, leaving 16 bases between them. In this sample, this clone turned up a few times. Antigen specificity is unknown. Use of 60 Vbeta and 13 Jbeta primers characterized the PCR. The assay was immunoSEQ multiplex PCR, and TCRdb's table has in-frame clones only and misses some. The sample has about 120,000 clones, roughly 8.6% seen once. These donors, healthy bone marrow donors, were studied. V and J are TRBV28 and TRBJ2-7; D is ambiguous. The TCR comes from a woman aged 40 to 55 in good health and CMV-seropositive. The specimen sequenced was PBMCs. This chain's CDR3 is CASSLTSGSRPYEQYF. The CDR3 DNA follows: TGTGCCAGCAGTTTAACTTCAGGATCCCGACCCTACGAGCAGTACTTC.